The rows below give T cell receptor beta chains drawn from one sample of a study of beta chain features in type 1 diabetes. Measured with immunoSEQ multiplex PCR; TCRdb has only the in-frame clones, and not every one. The repertoire holds a few hundred thousand clones, with 12% to 15% as singletons. The sequencing input was central memory CD4+ T cells from blood. All receptors derive from a man aged 30 to 45 in good health. The CDR3 runs from the conserved cysteine through the conserved F or W.

TRBJ2-2	TRBV9	CASSVVVSGELFF
TRBJ2-2	TRBV4-3	CASSQVRPWTDTGELFF
TRBJ2-5	TRBV7-9	CASSSGWGGQETQYF
TRBJ2-1	TRBV5-1	CASSLEQGSEQFF
TRBJ2-7	TRBV7-2	CASSPTGGASYEQYF
TRBJ2-2	TRBV4-3	CASSQTVGQAAGELFF
TRBJ2-5	TRBV5-1	CASSVDQTQYF
TRBJ1-5	TRBV5-8	CASSLGETLQPQHF
TRBJ1-6	TRBV14	CASSHRRLYNSPLHF
TRBJ1-1	TRBV19	CASRRQGKYTEAFF
TRBJ2-2	TRBV21-1	CASSWTPDTGELFF
TRBJ2-5	TRBV7-7	CASSLETTQYF
TRBJ2-1	TRBV10-3	CAISAGGLAGRNEQFF
TRBJ1-6	TRBV7-2	CASSLGGQGAGNSPLHF
TRBJ1-6	TRBV9	CASSVDGGYNSPLHF
TRBJ2-5	TRBV7-2	CASSGEIGTIDQETQYF
TRBJ2-6	TRBV13	CASSLWAGGISGANVLTF
TRBJ2-1	TRBV7-6	CASSPGVGNEQFF
TRBJ2-5	TRBV18	CASSPRTSGAQETQYF
TRBJ1-1	TRBV30	CAWSDPGQFPEAFF
TRBJ2-1	TRBV19	CASSSTLTSGGASNEQFF
TRBJ1-4	TRBV7-2	CASSFKHTNEKLFF
TRBJ2-1	TRBV6-5	CASGGGGWYNEQFF
TRBJ2-1	TRBV7-8	CASSSGASGVGEQFF
TRBJ1-2	TRBV29-1	CSVGEGDYGYTF
TRBJ2-1	TRBV6-5	CASSYSGASSYNEQFF
TRBJ2-2	TRBV6-1	CASSDASGSIELFF
TRBJ2-1	TRBV5-5	CASSQERLAVHNEQFF
TRBJ1-2	TRBV10-3	CAIFNPGSGYGYTF
TRBJ2-1	TRBV7-2	CASSPGLKFYNEQFF
TRBJ1-3	TRBV6-6	CASSYSRSDTIYF
TRBJ1-1	TRBV6-6	CASRTTGVTEAFF
TRBJ2-1	TRBV7-2	CASSLVPGGDEQFF
TRBJ1-2	TRBV5-1	CASSFDGQNYGYTF
TRBJ1-1	TRBV9	CASSVGTTGYRQGTNTEAFF
TRBJ1-2	TRBV7-2	CASSPGGGNYGYTF
TRBJ1-6	TRBV6-5	CASSPFNGAPLHF